This entry lists 12 T cell receptor beta chains sequenced from one sample in a study of blood T cell repertoires in COVID-19. Using immunoSEQ multiplex PCR, the repertoire was profiled, and TCRdb retains in-frame clones only, with some absent. The sample has some 200,000 clones; 75% to 90% are singletons. The sequenced material came from PBMCs or T cells enriched from blood (not recorded which). Receptors were obtained from a woman aged 18-35 years in a cohort exposed to, infected with or recovered from COVID-19 (not recorded which).

The chain recombines TRBV6-5 with TRBJ2-3, with 9 bases identical to TRBD1. V trimming: 6 bases; J trimming: 3 bases; junction bases outside the gene matches: 4. This CDR3 is built from 14 residues. Per germline, CDR1 MNHEY and CDR2 SVGAGI. The CDR3 is CASSQDRGTDTQYF. CDR3 bases: TGTGCCAGCAGCCAGGACAGGGGAACAGATACGCAGTATTTT.

The chain couples TRBV6-1 to TRBJ1-1, with 7 positions matching TRBD1. J lost 4 bases, V lost 10 bases, and 12 bases had no gene match. From germline, CDR1 is MNHNS and CDR2 SASEGT. CDR3 size: 14 residues. The CDR3 DNA sequence: TGTGCCATCCAACCACAGGGGCGGGGCACTGAAGCTTTCTTT. Translation: CAIQPQGRGTEAFF.

J is TRBJ1-5 and V is TRBV7-8; tentatively, D is TRBD1 (6 bases). Trimming stripped 5 bases from V and 0 bases from J, with 20 bases between. Germline V gene data show CDR1 as SGHVS and CDR2 as FQNEAQ. The CDR3 length is 18 residues. The CDR3 loop reads CASSHRDTRFLSNQPQHF. DNA for the CDR3: TGTGCCAGCAGCCATCGGGACACCCGTTTCCTTAGCAATCAGCCCCAGCATTTT.

The V and J genes are TRBV24-1 and TRBJ2-7; 7 bases are shared with TRBD1. J gave up 1 base and V 3 bases, and 8 bases lay outside the gene matches. Germline V gives CDR1 KGHDR, CDR2 SFDVKD. The CDR3 has 16 amino acids. In DNA, the CDR3 is TGTGCCACCAGTGATACTCCGGGACAGACTTCCTACGAGCAGTACTTC. Protein sequence: CATSDTPGQTSYEQYF.

The genes are TRBV6-6 and TRBJ1-1; D remains ambiguous. The germline V gene encodes CDR1 MNHNY and CDR2 SVGAGI (reference sequence). Trimming shortened V by 7 bases and J by 1 base, and 7 bases separated the two germline ends. The CDR3 is 12 residues long. The CDR3 coding sequence is TGTGCCAGCACTGATAGGAACACTGAAGCTTTCTTT. Protein product: CASTDRNTEAFF.

The genes are TRBV5-6 and TRBJ1-3, with D hard to call. The CDR3 is 14 residues long. Germline values: CDR1 SGHDT, CDR2 YYEEEE. The V end was cut by 6 bases, the J end by 0 bases, with 10 bases between. This CDR3 reads CASNEGTSGNTIYF. The CDR3 DNA reads TGTGCCAGCAACGAGGGAACCTCTGGAAACACCATATATTTT.

This clone was counted only a few times. The chain carries TRBV5-1 and TRBJ1-6; D is possibly TRBD1 (5 bases). This CDR3 contains 14 residues. V was shortened by 5 bases and J by 7 bases, with 13 bases between the two germline ends. Germline CDR1 and CDR2: SGHRS and YFSETQ. Here the CDR3 DNA reads TGCGCCAGCAGGGTAGCAGGGAGGAATTCACCCCTCCACTTT. Translation: CASRVAGRNSPLHF.

This clone was counted once. The V gene is TRBV12-3 or TRBV12-4, the J gene TRBJ1-6; D is ambiguous. This CDR3 is 12 amino acids long. V shed 3 bases and J shed 8 bases, with 5 bases lying between them. CDR3 loop: CASSFGDSPLHF. The CDR3, as DNA: TGTGCCAGCAGTTTCGGGGATTCACCCCTCCACTTT.

This sequence joins TRBV5-5 and TRBJ1-2; no firm D call. Trimming shortened V by 0 bases and J by 2 bases, and 5 bases separated the two germline ends. The CDR3 has 13 residues. The germline gives CDR1 SGHKS, CDR2 YYEKEE (reference sequence). The CDR3 here is CASSLDRNYGYTF. The CDR3 region has the DNA TGTGCCAGCAGCTTGGACAGAAACTATGGCTACACCTTC.

The chain uses TRBV19 and TRBJ1-1; tentative D call: TRBD1 (5 bases). V was shortened by 7 bases and J by 6 bases, with 18 bases between the two germline ends. The germline V gene has CDR1 LNHDA and CDR2 SQIVND (reference sequence). CDR3 size: 14 residues. CDR3 loop: CASTPMGARAEAFF. DNA for the CDR3: TGTGCCAGTACCCCGATGGGCGCCAGGGCTGAAGCTTTCTTT.

The chain recombines TRBV6-5 with TRBJ2-3, with TRBD2 identical over 7 bases. CDR1 MNHEY and CDR2 SVGAGI come from the germline V gene. The CDR3 has 16 residues. V was clipped by 2 bases and J by 0 bases; unmatched bases: 5. This CDR3 is CASSYGRESSTDTQYF. In DNA form, the CDR3 reads TGTGCCAGCAGTTACGGGCGGGAGTCTAGCACAGATACGCAGTATTTT.

V gene TRBV4-1 combines with J gene TRBJ1-2; a weak D match, TRBD1 (6 bases). The CDR3 extends over 15 amino acids. Germline V CDR1 and CDR2: MGHRA, YSYEKL. Deletions cut 0 bases from V and 5 bases from J, with 13 bases between. The DNA for the CDR3 is TGCGCCAGCAGCCAAGATAGGACAGAACTGTATGGCTACACCTTC. Translated: CASSQDRTELYGYTF.